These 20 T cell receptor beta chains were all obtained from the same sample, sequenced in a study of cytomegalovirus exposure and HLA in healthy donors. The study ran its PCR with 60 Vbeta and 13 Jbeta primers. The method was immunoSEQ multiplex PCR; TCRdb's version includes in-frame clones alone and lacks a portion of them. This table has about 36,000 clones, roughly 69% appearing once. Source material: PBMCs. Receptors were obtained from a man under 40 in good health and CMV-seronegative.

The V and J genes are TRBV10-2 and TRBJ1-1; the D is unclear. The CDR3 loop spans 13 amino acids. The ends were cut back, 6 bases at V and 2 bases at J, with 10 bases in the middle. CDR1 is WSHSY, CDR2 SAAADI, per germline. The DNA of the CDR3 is TGCGCCAGCAGGGCGACACCTAACACTGAAGCTTTCTTT. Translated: CASRATPNTEAFF.

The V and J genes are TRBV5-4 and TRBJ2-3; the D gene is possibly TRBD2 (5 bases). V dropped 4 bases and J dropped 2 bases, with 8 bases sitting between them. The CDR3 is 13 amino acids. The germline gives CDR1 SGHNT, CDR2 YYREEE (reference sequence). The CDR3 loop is CASSQTNTDTQYF. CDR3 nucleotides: TGTGCCAGCAGCCAGACTAACACAGATACGCAGTATTTT.

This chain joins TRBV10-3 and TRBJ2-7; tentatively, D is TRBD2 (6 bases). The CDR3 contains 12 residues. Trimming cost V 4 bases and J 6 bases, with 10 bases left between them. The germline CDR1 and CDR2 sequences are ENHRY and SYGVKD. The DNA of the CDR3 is TGTGCCATCAGTGCCGGGGGTGGCGAGCAGTACTTC. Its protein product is CAISAGGGEQYF.

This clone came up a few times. The CDR3 nucleotides are TGTGCCAGCAGCCAGGGGACAACTGAAGCTTTCTTT. Its protein is CASSQGTTEAFF. The chain uses TRBV5-4 and TRBJ1-1, with TRBD1 as a possible D gene (6 bases). Trimming took 4 bases from V and 5 from J, leaving 9 bases between them. CDR1 is SGHNT, CDR2 YYREEE, per germline (reference sequence). CDR3 length: 12 residues.

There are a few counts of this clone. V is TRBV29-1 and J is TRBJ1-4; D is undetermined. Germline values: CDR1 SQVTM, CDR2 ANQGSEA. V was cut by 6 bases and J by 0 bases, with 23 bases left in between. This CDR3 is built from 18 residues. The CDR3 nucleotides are TGCAGCGTCCTAGGTTCCCCCGGCATAGTTGCAACTAATGAAAAACTGTTTTTT. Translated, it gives CSVLGSPGIVATNEKLFF.

Here the CDR3 DNA reads TGTGCCAGCAGCTCAACCGGGACTAGCGGGGGTGGTGAGCAGTTCTTC. This encodes CASSSTGTSGGGEQFF. The chain uses TRBV7-2 and TRBJ2-1; 14 bases map to TRBD2. Germline CDR1 is SGHTA and CDR2 is FQGNSA. The CDR3 sequence is 16 residues long. J was trimmed by 9 bases and V by 4 bases; bases with no gene match: 8.

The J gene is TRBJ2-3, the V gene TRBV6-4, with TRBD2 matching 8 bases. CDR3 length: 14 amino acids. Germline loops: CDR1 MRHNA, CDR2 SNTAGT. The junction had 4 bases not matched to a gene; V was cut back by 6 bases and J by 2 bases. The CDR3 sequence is CASRRGGPTDTQYF. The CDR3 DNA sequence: TGTGCCAGCAGGCGCGGGGGGCCCACAGATACGCAGTATTTT.

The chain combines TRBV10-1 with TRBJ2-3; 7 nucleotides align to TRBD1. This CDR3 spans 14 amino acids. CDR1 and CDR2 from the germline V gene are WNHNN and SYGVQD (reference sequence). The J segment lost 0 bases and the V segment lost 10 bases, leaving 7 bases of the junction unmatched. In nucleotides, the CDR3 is TGCGCCACCCAGGGACAGCCAAGCACAGATACGCAGTATTTT. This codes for CATQGQPSTDTQYF.

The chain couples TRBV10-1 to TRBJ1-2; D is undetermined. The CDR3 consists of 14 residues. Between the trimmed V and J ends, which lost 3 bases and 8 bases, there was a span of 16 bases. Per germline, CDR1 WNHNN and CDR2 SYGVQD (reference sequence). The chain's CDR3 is CASSDTPGGRGYTF. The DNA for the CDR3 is TGCGCCAGCAGTGATACCCCCGGAGGGCGAGGCTACACCTTC.

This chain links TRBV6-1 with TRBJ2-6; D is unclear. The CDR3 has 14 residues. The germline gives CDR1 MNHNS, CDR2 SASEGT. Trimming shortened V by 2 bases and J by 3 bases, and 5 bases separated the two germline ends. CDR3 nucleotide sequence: TGTGCCAGCAGTGAACCAGGTGGGGCCAACGTCCTGACTTTC. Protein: CASSEPGGANVLTF.

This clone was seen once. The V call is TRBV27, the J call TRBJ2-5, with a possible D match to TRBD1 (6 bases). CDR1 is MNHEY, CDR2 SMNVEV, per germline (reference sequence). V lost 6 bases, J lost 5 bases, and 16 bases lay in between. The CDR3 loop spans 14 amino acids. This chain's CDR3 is CASRETTGWETQYF. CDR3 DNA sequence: TGTGCCAGCAGAGAGACGACAGGTTGGGAGACCCAGTACTTC.

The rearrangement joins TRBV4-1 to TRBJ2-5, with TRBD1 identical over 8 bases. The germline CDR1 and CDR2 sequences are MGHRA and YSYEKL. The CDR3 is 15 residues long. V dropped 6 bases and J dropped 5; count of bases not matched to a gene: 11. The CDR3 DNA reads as TGCGCCAGCAGACCACTAGGGACAGGTCTGGAGACCCAGTACTTC. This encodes CASRPLGTGLETQYF.

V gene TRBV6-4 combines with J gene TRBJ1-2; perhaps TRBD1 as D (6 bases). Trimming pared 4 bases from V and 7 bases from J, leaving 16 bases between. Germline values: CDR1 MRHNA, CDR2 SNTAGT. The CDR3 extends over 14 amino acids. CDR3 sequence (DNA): TGTGCCAGCAGTGGAGGGGGACACAGAAGTGGCTACACCTTC. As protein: CASSGGGHRSGYTF.

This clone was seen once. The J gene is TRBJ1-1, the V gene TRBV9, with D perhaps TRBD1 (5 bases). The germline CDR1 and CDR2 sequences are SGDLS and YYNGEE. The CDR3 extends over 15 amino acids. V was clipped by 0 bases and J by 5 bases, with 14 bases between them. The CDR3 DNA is TGTGCCAGCAGCGTAGTTTCGGGGGTCAAGACTGAAGCTTTCTTT. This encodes CASSVVSGVKTEAFF.

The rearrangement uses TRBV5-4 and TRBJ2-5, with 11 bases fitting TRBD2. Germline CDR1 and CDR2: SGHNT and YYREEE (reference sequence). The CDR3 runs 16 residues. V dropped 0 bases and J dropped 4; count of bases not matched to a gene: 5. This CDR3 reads CASSLEVAGGRETQYF. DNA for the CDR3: TGTGCCAGCAGCTTGGAGGTAGCGGGGGGGCGAGAGACCCAGTACTTC.

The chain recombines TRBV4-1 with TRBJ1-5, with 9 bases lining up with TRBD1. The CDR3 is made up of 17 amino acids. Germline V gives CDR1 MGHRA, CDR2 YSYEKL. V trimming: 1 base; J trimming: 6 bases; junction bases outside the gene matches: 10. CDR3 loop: CASSQGGQGNVGQPQHF. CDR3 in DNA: TGCGCCAGCAGCCAAGGGGGACAGGGTAATGTTGGTCAGCCCCAGCATTTT.

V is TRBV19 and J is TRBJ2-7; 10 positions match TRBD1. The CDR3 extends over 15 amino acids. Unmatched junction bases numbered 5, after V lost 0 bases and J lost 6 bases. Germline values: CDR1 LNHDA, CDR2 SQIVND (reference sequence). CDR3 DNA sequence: TGTGCCAGTAGTATAGAAGGGAGACAGGGGGCCGAGCAGTACTTC. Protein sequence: CASSIEGRQGAEQYF.

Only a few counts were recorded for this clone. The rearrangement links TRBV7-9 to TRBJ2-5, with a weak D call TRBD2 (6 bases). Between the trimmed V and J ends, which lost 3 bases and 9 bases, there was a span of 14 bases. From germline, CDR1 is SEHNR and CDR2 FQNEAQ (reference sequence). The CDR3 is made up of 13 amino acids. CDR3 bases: TGTGCCAGCAGCTTGAAGGGGACTCCGGCCCAGTACTTC. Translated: CASSLKGTPAQYF.

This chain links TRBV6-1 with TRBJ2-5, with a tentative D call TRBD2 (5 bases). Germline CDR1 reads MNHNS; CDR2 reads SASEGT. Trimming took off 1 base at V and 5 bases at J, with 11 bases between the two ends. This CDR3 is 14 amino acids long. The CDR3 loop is CASSEGRLGETQYF. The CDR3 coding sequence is TGTGCCAGCAGTGAAGGGAGGTTAGGTGAGACCCAGTACTTC.

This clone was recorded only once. CDR3: CSVDEGSVGPQHF. In DNA form, the CDR3 reads TGCAGCGTTGATGAGGGATCGGTAGGGCCCCAGCATTTT. The J gene is TRBJ1-5, the V gene TRBV29-1; D is unclear. Germline-derived CDR1 and CDR2 are SQVTM and ANQGSEA. This CDR3 has 13 amino acids. Trimming took off 3 bases at V and 9 bases at J, with 15 bases between the two ends.